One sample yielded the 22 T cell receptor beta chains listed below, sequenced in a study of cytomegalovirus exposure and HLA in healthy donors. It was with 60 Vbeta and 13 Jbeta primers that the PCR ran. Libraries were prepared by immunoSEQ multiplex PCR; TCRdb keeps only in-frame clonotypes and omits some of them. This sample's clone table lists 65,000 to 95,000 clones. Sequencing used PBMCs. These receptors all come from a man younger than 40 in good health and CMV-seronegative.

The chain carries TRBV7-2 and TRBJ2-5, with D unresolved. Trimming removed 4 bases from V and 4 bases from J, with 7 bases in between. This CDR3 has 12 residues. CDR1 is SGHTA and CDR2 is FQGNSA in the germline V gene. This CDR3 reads CASSSGRETQYF. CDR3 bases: TGTGCCAGCAGCTCAGGCAGAGAGACCCAGTACTTC.

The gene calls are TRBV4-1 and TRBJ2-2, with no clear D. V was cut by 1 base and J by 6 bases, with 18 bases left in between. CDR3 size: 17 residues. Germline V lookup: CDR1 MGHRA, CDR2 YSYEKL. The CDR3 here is CASSQGVASNRPGELFF. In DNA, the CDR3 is TGCGCCAGCAGCCAAGGGGTGGCTAGTAATCGCCCCGGGGAGCTGTTTTTT.

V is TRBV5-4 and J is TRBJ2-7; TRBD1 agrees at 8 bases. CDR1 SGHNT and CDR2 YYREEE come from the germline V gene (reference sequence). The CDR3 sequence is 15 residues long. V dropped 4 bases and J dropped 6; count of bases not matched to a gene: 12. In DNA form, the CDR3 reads TGTGCCAGCAGCCCCAGACCTGGGACAGGAGGCGAGCAGTACTTC. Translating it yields CASSPRPGTGGEQYF.

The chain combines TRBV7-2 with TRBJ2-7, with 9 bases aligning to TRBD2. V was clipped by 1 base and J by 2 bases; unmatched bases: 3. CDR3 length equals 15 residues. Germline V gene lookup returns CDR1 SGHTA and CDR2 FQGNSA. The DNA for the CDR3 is TGTGCCAGCAGCTTAGTAGGGACTAGCACCTACGAGCAGTACTTC. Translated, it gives CASSLVGTSTYEQYF. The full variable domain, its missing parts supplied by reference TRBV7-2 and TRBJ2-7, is GAGVSQSPSNKVTEKGKDVELRCDPISGHTALYWYRQSLGQGLEFLIYFQGNSAPDKSGLPSDRFSAERTGGSVSTLTIQRTQQEDSAVYLCASSLVGTSTYEQYFGPGTRLTVT.

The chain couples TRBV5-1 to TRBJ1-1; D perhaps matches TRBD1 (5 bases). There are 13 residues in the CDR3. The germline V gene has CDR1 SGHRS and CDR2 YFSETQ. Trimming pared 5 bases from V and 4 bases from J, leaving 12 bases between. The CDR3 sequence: CASSIQGSTEAFF. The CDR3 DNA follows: TGCGCCAGCAGTATCCAGGGCTCCACTGAAGCTTTCTTT.

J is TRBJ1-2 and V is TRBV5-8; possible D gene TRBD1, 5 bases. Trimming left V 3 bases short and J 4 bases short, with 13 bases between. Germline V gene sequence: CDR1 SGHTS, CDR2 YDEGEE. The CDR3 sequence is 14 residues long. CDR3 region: CASSWAQGTYGYTF. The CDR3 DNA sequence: TGTGCCAGCAGCTGGGCCCAGGGAACCTATGGCTACACCTTC. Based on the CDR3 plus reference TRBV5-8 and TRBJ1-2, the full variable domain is EAGVTQSPTHLIKTRGQQATLRCSPISGHTSVYWYQQALGLGLQFLLWYDEGEERNRGNFPPRFSGRQFPNYSSELNVNALELEDSALYLCASSWAQGTYGYTFGSGTRLTVV.

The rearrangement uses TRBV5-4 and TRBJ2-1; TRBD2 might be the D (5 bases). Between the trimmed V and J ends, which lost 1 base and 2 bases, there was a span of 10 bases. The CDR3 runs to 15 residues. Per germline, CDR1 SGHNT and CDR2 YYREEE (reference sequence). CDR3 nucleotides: TGTGCCAGCAGCTTGAAGAGCGGCCCCTACAATGAGCAGTTCTTC. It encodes CASSLKSGPYNEQFF.

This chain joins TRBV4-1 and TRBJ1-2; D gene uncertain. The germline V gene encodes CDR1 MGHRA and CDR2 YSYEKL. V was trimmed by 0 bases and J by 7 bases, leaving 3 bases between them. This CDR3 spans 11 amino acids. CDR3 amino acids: CASSQDRGYTF. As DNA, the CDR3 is TGCGCCAGCAGCCAAGATCGTGGCTACACCTTC.

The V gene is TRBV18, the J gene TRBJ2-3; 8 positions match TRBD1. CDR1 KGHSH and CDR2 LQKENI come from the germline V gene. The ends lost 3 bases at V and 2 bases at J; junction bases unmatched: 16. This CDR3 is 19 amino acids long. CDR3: CASSPLAGTGLTVTDTQYF. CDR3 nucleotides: TGTGCCAGCTCACCCCTCGCCGGGACAGGACTTACGGTCACAGATACGCAGTATTTT.

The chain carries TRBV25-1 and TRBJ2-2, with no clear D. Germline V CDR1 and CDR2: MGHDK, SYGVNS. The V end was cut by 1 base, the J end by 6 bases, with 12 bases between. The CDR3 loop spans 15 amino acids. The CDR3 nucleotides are TGTGCCAGCAGTGAATTGTTGGAGTTGGCCGGGGAGCTGTTTTTT. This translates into CASSELLELAGELFF.

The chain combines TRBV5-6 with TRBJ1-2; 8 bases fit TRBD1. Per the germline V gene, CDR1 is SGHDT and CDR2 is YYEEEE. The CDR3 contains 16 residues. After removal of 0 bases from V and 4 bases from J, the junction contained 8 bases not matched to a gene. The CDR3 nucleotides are TGTGCCAGCAGCTTGGCCAACCAGGGGGCTATCTATGGCTACACCTTC. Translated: CASSLANQGAIYGYTF.

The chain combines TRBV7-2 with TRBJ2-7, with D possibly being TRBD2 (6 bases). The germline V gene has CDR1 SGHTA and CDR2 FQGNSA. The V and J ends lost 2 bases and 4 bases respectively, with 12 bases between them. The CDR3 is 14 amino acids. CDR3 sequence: CASSLLGGRYEQYF. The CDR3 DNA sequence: TGTGCCAGCAGCTTATTAGGTGGGAGGTACGAGCAGTACTTC.

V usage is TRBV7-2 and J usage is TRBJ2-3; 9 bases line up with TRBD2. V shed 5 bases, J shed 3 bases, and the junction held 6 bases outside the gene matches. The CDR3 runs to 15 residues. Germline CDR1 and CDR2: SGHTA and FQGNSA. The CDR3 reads CASSPWTSATDTQYF. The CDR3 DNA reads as TGTGCCAGCAGCCCGTGGACTAGCGCTACAGATACGCAGTATTTT.

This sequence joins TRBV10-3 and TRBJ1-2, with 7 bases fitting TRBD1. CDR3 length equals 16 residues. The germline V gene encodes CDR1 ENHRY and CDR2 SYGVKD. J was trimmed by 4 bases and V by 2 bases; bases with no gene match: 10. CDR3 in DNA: TGTGCCATCAGTGAGCGAGGGGGACAGACTCTCTATGGCTACACCTTC. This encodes CAISERGGQTLYGYTF.

The CDR3 DNA is TGTGCCAGCAGCCAGGGCAGGACAGGGCGATACGAGCAGTACTTC. Its translation is CASSQGRTGRYEQYF. V and J are TRBV9 and TRBJ2-7; 8 bases align to TRBD1. The CDR3 consists of 15 residues. V lost 4 bases and J lost 4; bases outside the gene matches: 10. Per the germline V gene, CDR1 is SGDLS and CDR2 is YYNGEE.

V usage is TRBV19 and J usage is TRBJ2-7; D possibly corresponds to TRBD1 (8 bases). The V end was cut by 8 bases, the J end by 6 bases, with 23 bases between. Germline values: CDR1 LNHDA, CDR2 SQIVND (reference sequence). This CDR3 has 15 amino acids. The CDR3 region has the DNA TGTGCCAGTTCGGACAGGGCGGGAGCCCGTCTCGAGCAGTACTTC. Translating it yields CASSDRAGARLEQYF. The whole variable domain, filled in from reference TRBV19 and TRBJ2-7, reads DGGITQSPKYLFRKEGQNVTLSCEQNLNHDAMYWYRQDPGQGLRLIYYSQIVNDFQKGDIAEGYSVSREKKESFPLTVTSAQKNPTAFYLCASSDRAGARLEQYFGPGTRLTVT.

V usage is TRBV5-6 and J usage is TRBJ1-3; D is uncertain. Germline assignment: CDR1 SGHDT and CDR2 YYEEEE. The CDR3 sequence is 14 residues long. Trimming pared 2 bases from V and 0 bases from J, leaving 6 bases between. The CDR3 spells CASSLWHSGNTIYF. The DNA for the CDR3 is TGTGCCAGCAGCTTATGGCACTCTGGAAACACCATATATTTT.

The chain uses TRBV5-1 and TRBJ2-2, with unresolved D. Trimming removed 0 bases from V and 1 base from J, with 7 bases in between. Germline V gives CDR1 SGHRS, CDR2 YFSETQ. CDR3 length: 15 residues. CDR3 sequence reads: CASSLDSKNTGELFF. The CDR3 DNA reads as TGCGCCAGCAGCTTGGACAGCAAGAACACCGGGGAGCTGTTTTTT.

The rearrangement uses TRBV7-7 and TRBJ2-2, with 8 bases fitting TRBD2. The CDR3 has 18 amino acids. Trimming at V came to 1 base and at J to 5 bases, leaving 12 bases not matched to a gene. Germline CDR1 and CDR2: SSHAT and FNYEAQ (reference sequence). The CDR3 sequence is CASSLGVAGSIPTGELFF. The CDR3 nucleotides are TGTGCCAGCAGCTTAGGTGTAGCGGGGAGTATCCCGACCGGGGAGCTGTTTTTT.

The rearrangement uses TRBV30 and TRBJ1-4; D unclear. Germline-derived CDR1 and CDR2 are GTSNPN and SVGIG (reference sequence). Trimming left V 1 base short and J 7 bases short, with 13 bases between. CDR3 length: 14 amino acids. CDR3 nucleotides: TGTGCCTGGAGTGAGGAGGCATGGGGTGAAAAACTGTTTTTT. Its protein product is CAWSEEAWGEKLFF.

CDR3 sequence (DNA): TGCGCCAGCAGGACAGACCCGAACACCGGGGAGCTGTTTTTT. It specifies CASRTDPNTGELFF. The V call is TRBV5-1, the J call TRBJ2-2, with D possibly TRBD1 on 5 matching bases. Germline lookup yields CDR1 SGHRS and CDR2 YFSETQ. The V and J ends lost 5 bases and 0 bases respectively, with 8 bases between them. CDR3 length: 14 amino acids. Full variable domain (remainder filled in from reference TRBV5-1 and TRBJ2-2): KAGVTQTPRYLIKTRGQQVTLSCSPISGHRSVSWYQQTPGQGLQFLFEYFSETQRNKGNFPGRFSGRQFSNSRSEMNVSTLELGDSALYLCASRTDPNTGELFFGEGSRLTVL.

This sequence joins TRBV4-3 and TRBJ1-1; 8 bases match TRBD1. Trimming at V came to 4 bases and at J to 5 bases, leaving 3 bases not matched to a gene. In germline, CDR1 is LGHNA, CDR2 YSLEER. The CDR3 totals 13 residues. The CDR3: CASSLQGGTEAFF. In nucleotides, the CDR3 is TGCGCCAGCAGCCTACAGGGGGGTACTGAAGCTTTCTTT.